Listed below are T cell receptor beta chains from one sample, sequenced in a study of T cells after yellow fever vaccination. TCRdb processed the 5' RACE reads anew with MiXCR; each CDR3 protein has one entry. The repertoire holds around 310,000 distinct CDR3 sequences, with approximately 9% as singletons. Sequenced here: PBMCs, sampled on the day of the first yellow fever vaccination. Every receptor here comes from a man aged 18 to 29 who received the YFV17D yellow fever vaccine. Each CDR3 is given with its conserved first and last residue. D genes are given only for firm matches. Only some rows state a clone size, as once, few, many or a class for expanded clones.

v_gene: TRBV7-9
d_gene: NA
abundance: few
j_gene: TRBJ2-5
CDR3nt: TGTGCCAGCAGCATCGTCGGGGTGGGGGAGACCCAGTACTTC
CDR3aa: CASSIVGVGETQYF

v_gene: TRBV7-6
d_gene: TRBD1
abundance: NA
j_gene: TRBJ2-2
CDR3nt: TGTGCCAGCAGGCTGGGACAGGGCACCGGGGAGCTGTTTTTT
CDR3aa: CASRLGQGTGELFF

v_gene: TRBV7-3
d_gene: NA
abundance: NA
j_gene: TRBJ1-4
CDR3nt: TGTGCCAGCAGCCTAGACAATGAAAAACTGTTTTTT
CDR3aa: CASSLDNEKLFF

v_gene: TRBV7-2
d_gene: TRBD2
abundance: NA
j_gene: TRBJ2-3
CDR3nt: TGTGCCAGCAGCTTACATCGGGGGGGCGGGACAGATACGCAGTATTTT
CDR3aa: CASSLHRGGGTDTQYF

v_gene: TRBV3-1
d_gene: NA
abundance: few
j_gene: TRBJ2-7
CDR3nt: TGTGCCAGCAGCCAAGAGGGTCGACAGACGCCCTATCAGCAGTACTTC
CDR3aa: CASSQEGRQTPYQQYF

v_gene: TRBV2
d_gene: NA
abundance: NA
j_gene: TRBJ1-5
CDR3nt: TGTGCCAGCAGTCCGCAGGGTGATGGAAATCAGCCCCAGCATTTT
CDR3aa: CASSPQGDGNQPQHF

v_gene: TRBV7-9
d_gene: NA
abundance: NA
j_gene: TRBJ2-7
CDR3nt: TGTGCCAGCAGCTTTTTTACAGGGTTCCACTACGAGCAGTACTTC
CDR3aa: CASSFFTGFHYEQYF

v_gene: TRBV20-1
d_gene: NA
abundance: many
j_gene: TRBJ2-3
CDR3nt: TGCAGTGCTAGAGATGCGGCGCGGAGCACAGATACGCAGTATTTT
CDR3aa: CSARDAARSTDTQYF

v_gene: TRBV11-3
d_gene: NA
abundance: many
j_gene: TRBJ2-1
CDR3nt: TGTGCCAGCAGCCCCCCCGGTCTTTCCAATGAGCAGTTCTTC
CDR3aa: CASSPPGLSNEQFF

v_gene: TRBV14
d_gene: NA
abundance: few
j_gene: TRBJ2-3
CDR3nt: TGTGCCAGCAGCCAAGATGGGGGGCGCAAGGCAGATACGCAGTATTTT
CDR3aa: CASSQDGGRKADTQYF